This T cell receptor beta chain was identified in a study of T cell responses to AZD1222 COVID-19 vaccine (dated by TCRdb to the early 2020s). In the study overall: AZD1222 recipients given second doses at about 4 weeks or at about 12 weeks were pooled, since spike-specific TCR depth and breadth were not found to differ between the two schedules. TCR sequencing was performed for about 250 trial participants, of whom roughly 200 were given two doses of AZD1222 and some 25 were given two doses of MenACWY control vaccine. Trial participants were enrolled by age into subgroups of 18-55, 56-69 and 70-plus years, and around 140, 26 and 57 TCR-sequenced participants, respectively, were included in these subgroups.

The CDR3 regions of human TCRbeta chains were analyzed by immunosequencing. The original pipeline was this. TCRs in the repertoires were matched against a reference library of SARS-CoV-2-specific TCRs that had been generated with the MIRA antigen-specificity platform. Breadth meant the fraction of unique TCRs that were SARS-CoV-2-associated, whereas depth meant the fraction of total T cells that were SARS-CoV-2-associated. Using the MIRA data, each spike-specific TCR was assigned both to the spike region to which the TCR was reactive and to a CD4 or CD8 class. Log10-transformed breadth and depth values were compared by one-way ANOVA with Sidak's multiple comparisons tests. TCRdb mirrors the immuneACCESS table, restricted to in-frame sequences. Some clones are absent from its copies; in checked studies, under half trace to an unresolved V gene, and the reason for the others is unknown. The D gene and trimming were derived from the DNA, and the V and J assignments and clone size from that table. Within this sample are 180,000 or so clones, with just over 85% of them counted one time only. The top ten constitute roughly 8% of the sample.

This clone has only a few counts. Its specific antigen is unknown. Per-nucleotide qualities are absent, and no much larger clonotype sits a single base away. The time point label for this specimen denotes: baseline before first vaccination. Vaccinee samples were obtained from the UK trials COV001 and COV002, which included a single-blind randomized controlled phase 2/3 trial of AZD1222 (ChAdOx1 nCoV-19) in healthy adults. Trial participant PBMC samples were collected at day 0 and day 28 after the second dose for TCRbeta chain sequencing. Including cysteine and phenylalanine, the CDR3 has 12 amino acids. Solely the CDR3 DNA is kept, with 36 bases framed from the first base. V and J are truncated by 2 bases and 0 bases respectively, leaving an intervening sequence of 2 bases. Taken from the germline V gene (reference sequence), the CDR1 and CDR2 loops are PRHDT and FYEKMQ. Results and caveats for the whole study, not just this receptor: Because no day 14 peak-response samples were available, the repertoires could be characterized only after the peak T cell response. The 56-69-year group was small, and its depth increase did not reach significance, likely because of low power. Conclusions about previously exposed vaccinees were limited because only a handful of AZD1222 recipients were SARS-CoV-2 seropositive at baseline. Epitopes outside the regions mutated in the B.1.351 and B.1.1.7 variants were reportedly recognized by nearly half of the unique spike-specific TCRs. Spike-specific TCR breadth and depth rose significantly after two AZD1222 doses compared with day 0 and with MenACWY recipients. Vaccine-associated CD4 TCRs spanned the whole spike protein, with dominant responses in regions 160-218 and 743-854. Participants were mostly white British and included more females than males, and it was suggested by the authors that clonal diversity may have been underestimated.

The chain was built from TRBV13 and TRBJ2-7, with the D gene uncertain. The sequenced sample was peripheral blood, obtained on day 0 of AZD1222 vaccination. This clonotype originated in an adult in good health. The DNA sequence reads TGTGCCAGCAGCTTAAACTCCTACGAGCAGTACTTC. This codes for CASSLNSYEQYF. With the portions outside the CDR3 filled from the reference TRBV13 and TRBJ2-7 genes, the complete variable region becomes AAGVIQSPRHLIKEKRETATLKCYPIPRHDTVYWYQQGPGQDPQFLISFYEKMQSDKGSIPDRFSAQQFSDYHSELNMSSLELGDSALYFCASSLNSYEQYFGPGTRLTVT.